Here is one T cell receptor (beta chain) with its context. The target antigen is unknown. This sample was included in a study of blood T cells in healthy people across ages. The study, taken as a whole, reports: Not knowing donor CMV status may have confounded expanded clonotype changes.

The V and J ends lost 7 bases and 0 bases respectively, with 21 bases between them. CDR3 length: 16 residues. Looked up from germline, CDR1 is SQVTM and CDR2 is ANQGSEA. Next came a second PCR, run for about 7 to 12 cycles, which used a sample-barcoded 5' primer along with a J-beta primer mix. TCRdb analysed the 5' RACE reads with MiXCR anew, one entry per CDR3 protein. Among about 1,400,000 distinct CDR3 sequences listed, around 55% were seen once. Individuals who donated were healthy Caucasians from Russia aged about 6 to 100. The sequenced material came from blood. The V call is TRBV29-1, the J call TRBJ1-2; possibly TRBD1 for D (6 bases). This receptor was obtained from a man aged 18-30 years in good health. Written as DNA, the CDR3 is TGCAGCGCCGGGGGGGGACAACCTGGGACTAACTATGGCTACACCTTC. Protein product: CSAGGGQPGTNYGYTF.